A selection of T cell receptor beta chains follows, all from one sample in a study of blood T cell repertoires in COVID-19. Generated by immunoSEQ multiplex PCR, the TCRdb table keeps only in-frame clones and is missing some. The table lists 400,000 to 550,000 clones, roughly 91% of them singletons. The sample comprised peripheral blood. The receptors here all came from a woman aged 30 to 39 with acute or convalescent COVID-19. Both conserved end residues are part of each CDR3.

V gene	J gene	CDR3 protein
TRBV5-1	TRBJ2-1	CASSLSAWGLNEQFF
TRBV5-3	TRBJ2-7	CARSSTDRSSYEQYF
TRBV6-1	TRBJ2-3	CASSEVQILTQGTDTQYF
TRBV9	TRBJ2-3	CASSPQRGLVDTQYF
TRBV20-1	TRBJ2-3	CSASGSLAGSTDTQYF
TRBV28	TRBJ1-1	CASSFPPLNTEAFF
TRBV24-1	TRBJ1-1	CATRGQGSMNTEAFF
TRBV5-6	TRBJ2-1	CASSLSREQFF
TRBV12-3/TRBV12-4	TRBJ1-3	CASSLAANTIYF
TRBV2	TRBJ1-1	CASRPPLQGGTEAFF
TRBV27	TRBJ2-3	CASKGTSGFAHTQYF
TRBV28	TRBJ2-7	CASSLGAWYEQYF
TRBV6-1	TRBJ2-3	CASSEDPVGSTDTQYF
TRBV7-7	TRBJ2-2	CASSPGGLANTGELFF
TRBV10-2	TRBJ2-7	CASFDTEGYEQYF
TRBV5-6	TRBJ1-6	CASSFGQGSPLHF
TRBV29-1	TRBJ2-5	CSAVVGETQYF
TRBV7-3	TRBJ2-1	CASSLHSYNEQFF
TRBV13	TRBJ2-3	CASSLGSSGAGTDTQYF
TRBV6-6	TRBJ2-7	CASRTTGTTYEQYF
TRBV4-1	TRBJ2-5	CASSQDLQAFGTQYF
TRBV27	TRBJ2-7	CASSLAGTGVYEQYF
TRBV4-2	TRBJ2-1	CASSQEEWAYNEQFF
TRBV5-1	TRBJ1-2	CASRPGTGNNYGYTF